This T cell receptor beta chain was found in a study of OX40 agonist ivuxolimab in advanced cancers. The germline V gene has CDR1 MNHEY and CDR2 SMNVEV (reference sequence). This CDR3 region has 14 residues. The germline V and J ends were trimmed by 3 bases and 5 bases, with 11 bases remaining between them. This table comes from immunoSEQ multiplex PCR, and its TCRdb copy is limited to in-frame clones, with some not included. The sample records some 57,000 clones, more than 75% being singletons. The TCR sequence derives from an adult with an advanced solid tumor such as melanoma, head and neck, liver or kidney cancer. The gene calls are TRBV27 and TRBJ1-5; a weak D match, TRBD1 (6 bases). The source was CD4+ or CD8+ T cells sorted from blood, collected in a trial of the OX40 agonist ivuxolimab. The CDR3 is CASSFQRGDQPQHF. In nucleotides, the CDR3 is TGTGCCAGCAGTTTCCAGAGGGGGGATCAGCCCCAGCATTTT.